The 6 T cell receptor beta chains below come from one sample, sequenced in a study of response to subunit inactivated influenza vaccine. Using its own MiXCR run on the RT-PCR reads, TCRdb lists one record per CDR3 protein. This table has 450,000 to 700,000 distinct CDR3 sequences, around 13% appearing once. Sequencing was performed on PBMCs from blood, taken roughly 13 days after vaccination. Source of these receptors: a man over 45 who received an inactivated influenza vaccine.

This clonotype was picked up many times. V and J are TRBV20-1 and TRBJ2-5, with a tentative D call TRBD2 (5 bases). V lost 7 bases, J lost 6 bases, and 12 bases lay in between. Germline V gene data show CDR1 as DFQATT and CDR2 as SNEGSKA (reference sequence). The CDR3 consists of 11 residues. CDR3 sequence reads: CSVHRGKTQYF. The CDR3 bases are TGCAGTGTACACCGAGGGAAGACCCAGTACTTC.

This clonotype occurred a few times. The J gene is TRBJ2-2, the V gene TRBV10-3; the D gene is possibly TRBD1 (6 bases). The CDR3 consists of 15 residues. V lost 4 bases, J lost 2 bases, and 11 bases lay in between. Germline-derived CDR1 and CDR2 are ENHRY and SYGVKD. CDR3 sequence: CAISVQGRNTGELFF. The CDR3, as DNA: TGTGCCATCAGTGTTCAGGGGCGTAACACCGGGGAGCTGTTTTTT.

The rearrangement joins TRBV7-9 to TRBJ2-5; no clear D. Germline assignment: CDR1 SEHNR and CDR2 FQNEAQ (reference sequence). This CDR3 spans 16 amino acids. V lost 2 bases to trimming and J lost 2 bases, with 15 bases between them. The CDR3 DNA follows: TGTGCCAGCAGCTTACTTGGGCTGGAATCTCAAGAGACCCAGTACTTC. This encodes CASSLLGLESQETQYF.

CDR3 DNA sequence: TGTGCCAGCAGCTTACAACAGACCGAATACTGGCAGTATTTT. It translates to CASSLQQTEYWQYF. The chain is built from TRBV7-2 and TRBJ2-3; no definite D call. Per germline, CDR1 SGHTA and CDR2 FQGNSA. This CDR3 comprises 14 residues. The germline V and J ends were trimmed by 2 bases and 11 bases, with 17 bases remaining between them.

V usage is TRBV24-1 and J usage is TRBJ2-2; 7 bases fit TRBD2. V trimming: 4 bases; J trimming: 4 bases; junction bases outside the gene matches: 11. The CDR3 is made up of 17 amino acids. The V gene's germline CDR1 is KGHDR and CDR2 SFDVKD. CDR3 DNA: TGTGCCACCAGTGAACCGTGGGGGGGAGACCGCACCGGGGAGCTGTTTTTT. This translates into CATSEPWGGDRTGELFF.

This clonotype appeared a few times. This sequence joins TRBV12-3 or TRBV12-4 and TRBJ2-2; D may be TRBD1 (5 bases). The CDR3 consists of 14 residues. The ends were cut back, 4 bases at V and 4 bases at J, with 10 bases in the middle. CDR3 sequence: CASSYQGVTGELFF. The CDR3 nucleotides are TGTGCCAGCAGTTACCAGGGCGTCACCGGGGAGCTGTTTTTT.